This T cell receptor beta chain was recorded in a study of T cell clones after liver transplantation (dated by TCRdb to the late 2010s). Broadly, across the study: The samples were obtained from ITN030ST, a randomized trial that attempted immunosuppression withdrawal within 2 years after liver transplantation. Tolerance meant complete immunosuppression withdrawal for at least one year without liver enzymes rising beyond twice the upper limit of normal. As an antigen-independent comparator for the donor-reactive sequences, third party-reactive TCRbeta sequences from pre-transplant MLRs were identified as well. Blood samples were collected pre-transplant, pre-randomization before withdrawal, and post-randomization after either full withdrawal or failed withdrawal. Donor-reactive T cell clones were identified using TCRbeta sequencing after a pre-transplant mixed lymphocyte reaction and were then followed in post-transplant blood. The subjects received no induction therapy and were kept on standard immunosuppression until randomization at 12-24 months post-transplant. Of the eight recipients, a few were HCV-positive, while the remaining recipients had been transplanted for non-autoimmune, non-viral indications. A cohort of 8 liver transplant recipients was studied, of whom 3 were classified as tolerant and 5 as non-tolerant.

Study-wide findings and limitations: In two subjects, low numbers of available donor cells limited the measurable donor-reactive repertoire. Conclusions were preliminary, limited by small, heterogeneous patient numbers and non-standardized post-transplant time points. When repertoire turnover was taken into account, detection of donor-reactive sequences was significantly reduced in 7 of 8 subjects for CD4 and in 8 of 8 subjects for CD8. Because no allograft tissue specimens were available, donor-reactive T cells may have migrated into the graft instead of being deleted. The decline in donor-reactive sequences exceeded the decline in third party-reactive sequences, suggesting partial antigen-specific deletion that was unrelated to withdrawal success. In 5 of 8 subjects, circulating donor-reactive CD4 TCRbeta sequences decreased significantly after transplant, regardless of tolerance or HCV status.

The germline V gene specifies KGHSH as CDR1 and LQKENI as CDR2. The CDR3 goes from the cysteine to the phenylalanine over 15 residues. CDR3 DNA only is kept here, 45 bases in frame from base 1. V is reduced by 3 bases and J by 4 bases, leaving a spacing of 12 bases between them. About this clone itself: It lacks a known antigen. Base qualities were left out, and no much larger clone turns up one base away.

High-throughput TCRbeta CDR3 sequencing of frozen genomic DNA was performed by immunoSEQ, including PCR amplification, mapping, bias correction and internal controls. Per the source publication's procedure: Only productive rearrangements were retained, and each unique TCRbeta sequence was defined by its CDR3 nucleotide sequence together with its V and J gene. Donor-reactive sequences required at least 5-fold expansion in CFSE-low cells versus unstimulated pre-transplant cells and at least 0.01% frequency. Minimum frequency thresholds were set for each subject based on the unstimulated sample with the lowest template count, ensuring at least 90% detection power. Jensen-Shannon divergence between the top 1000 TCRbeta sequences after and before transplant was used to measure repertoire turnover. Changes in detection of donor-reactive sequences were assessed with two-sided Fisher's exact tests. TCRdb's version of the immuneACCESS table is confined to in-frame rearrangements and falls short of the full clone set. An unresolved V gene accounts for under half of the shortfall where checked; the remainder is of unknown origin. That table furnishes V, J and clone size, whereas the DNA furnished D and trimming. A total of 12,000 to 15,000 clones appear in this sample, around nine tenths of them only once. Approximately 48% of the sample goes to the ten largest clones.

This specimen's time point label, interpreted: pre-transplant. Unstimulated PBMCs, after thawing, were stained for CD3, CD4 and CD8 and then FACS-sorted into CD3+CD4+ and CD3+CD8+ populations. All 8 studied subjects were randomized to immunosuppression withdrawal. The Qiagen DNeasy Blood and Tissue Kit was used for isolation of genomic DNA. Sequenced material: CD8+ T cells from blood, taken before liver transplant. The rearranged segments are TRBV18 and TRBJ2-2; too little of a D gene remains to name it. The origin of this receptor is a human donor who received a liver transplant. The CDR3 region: CASSPAVHGTGELFF. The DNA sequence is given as TGTGCCAGCTCACCCGCGGTTCATGGCACCGGGGAGCTGTTTTTT.